One and the same sample provided the 14 T cell receptor beta chains below, sequenced in a study of T cells in Graves' hyperthyroidism and ophthalmopathy. RNA transcripts were the template for amplifying TCR beta CDR3 regions. Primed by the HTBI set, a first-round RT-PCR was run on the TCR CDR3. TCRdb independently ran MiXCR on the multiplex PCR reads; one entry per CDR3 protein. Of 450,000 to 600,000 distinct CDR3 sequences in the sample, around 15% were seen once. Sequenced: blood. All receptors come from a middle-aged woman with Graves' hyperthyroidism.

At least ten counts were recorded for this clonotype. V and J are TRBV2 and TRBJ1-5; D might be TRBD1 (6 bases). Germline lookup yields CDR1 SNHLY and CDR2 FYNNEI. The CDR3 is 15 amino acids. Trimming took off 6 bases at V and 4 bases at J, with 16 bases between the two ends. The CDR3 sequence: CASSYRQAPNQPQHF. The CDR3, as DNA: TGTGCCAGCAGCTATAGACAGGCGCCTAATCAGCCCCAGCATTTT.

The genes are TRBV5-5 and TRBJ2-5; 14 positions agree with TRBD2. Germline V gene sequence: CDR1 SGHKS, CDR2 YYEKEE (reference sequence). V dropped 3 bases and J dropped 5; count of bases not matched to a gene: 9. This CDR3 spans 17 amino acids. The CDR3 protein is CASSSGLAGGIRETQYF. CDR3 bases: TGTGCCAGCAGCTCCGGACTAGCGGGAGGCATCAGGGAGACCCAGTACTTC.

This clonotype occurred many times. The chain recombines TRBV29-1 with TRBJ2-5; 8 nucleotides match TRBD1. V was clipped by 3 bases and J by 5 bases; unmatched bases: 8. There are 14 residues in the CDR3. The germline CDR1 and CDR2 sequences are SQVTM and ANQGSEA. DNA for the CDR3: TGCAGCGTTGAGGAGGACAGGGCCAGGGAGACCCAGTACTTC. It codes for CSVEEDRARETQYF.

The chain couples TRBV20-1 to TRBJ2-7; 14 bases align to TRBD2. The V gene's germline CDR1 is DFQATT and CDR2 SNEGSKA (reference sequence). CDR3 length equals 15 residues. Losses at the gene ends were 0 bases for V and 7 bases for J; bases not matched to a gene: 5. This CDR3 is CSARDGLAGGSEQYF. The CDR3 DNA is TGCAGTGCTAGAGATGGACTAGCGGGAGGTAGTGAGCAGTACTTC.

This clonotype has just a few counts. V usage is TRBV7-9 and J usage is TRBJ2-7; D gene unclear. The CDR3 runs 14 residues. The germline V gene encodes CDR1 SEHNR and CDR2 FQNEAQ (reference sequence). V gave up 5 bases and J gave up 3 bases, with 14 bases separating them. The CDR3 DNA reads TGTGCCAGCAGCGTGGATAGGTTGAGCTACGAGCAGTACTTC. Its protein product is CASSVDRLSYEQYF.

This chain links TRBV7-3 with TRBJ2-1; 7 positions match TRBD1. CDR1 is SGHTA, CDR2 FQGTGA, per germline. CDR3 length: 12 residues. J gave up 9 bases and V 4 bases, and 3 bases lay outside the gene matches. The CDR3 sequence is CASSYRGSEQFF. The CDR3 DNA reads TGTGCCAGCAGCTACAGGGGATCTGAGCAGTTCTTC.

V gene TRBV6-2 or TRBV6-3 combines with J gene TRBJ2-1, with TRBD2 as a possible D gene (6 bases). This CDR3 has 12 amino acids. Germline V lookup: CDR1 MNHEY, CDR2 SVGEGT. Trimming stripped 10 bases from V and 6 bases from J, with 13 bases between. CDR3 DNA sequence: TGTGCCATCAGGAGGGTCCTCAATGAGCAGTTCTTC. This translates into CAIRRVLNEQFF.

Ten or more counts support this clonotype. The CDR3 DNA reads as TGTGCCAGCAGTTACTCGTCGGACATCGCCAGCAATGAGCAGTTCTTC. Translated, it gives CASSYSSDIASNEQFF. This rearrangement joins TRBV6-2 or TRBV6-3 to TRBJ2-1, with D possibly being TRBD1 (5 bases). This CDR3 contains 16 residues. The germline V and J ends were trimmed by 0 bases and 6 bases, with 15 bases remaining between them. Looked up from germline, CDR1 is MNHEY and CDR2 is SVGEGT.

The table lists this clonotype with a few counts. The rearrangement links TRBV19 to TRBJ1-1, with D maybe TRBD1 (5 bases). V lost 3 bases to trimming and J lost 6 bases, with 17 bases between them. Germline loops: CDR1 LNHDA, CDR2 SQIVND (reference sequence). CDR3 size: 15 residues. The CDR3 DNA follows: TGTGCCAGTAGTATTGGGCCAGTCGGGGCTTCTGAAGCTTTCTTT. It translates to CASSIGPVGASEAFF.

As concerns this clonotype: The junction differs from germline at one of its ends, possibly a read error. The chain is built from TRBV20-1 and TRBJ1-2; the match to TRBD1 covers 11 bases. Germline V gene sequence: CDR1 DFQATT, CDR2 SNEGSKA (reference sequence). There are 15 residues in the CDR3. DNA for the CDR3: TGCAGTGCCAAACGGACAGGGGGCGCCGACTATGGCTACATCTTC. This gives the protein CSAKRTGGADYGYIF.

This clonotype was counted ten times or more. J is TRBJ2-5 and V is TRBV30; no clear D gene. The CDR3 extends over 12 amino acids. Trimming pared 1 base from V and 5 bases from J, leaving 8 bases between. Germline lookup yields CDR1 GTSNPN and CDR2 SVGIG (reference sequence). The CDR3 DNA sequence: TGTGCCTGGAGTGGAATTTCGGAGACCCAGTACTTC. It translates to CAWSGISETQYF.

This sequence joins TRBV12-3 or TRBV12-4 and TRBJ1-4; 11 nucleotides agree with TRBD1. This CDR3 contains 14 residues. V trimming: 4 bases; J trimming: 8 bases; junction bases outside the gene matches: 3. The CDR3 bases are TGTGCCAGCAGTTACAGGGACAGGGGGGAAAAACTGTTTTTT. It codes for CASSYRDRGEKLFF.

The chain joins TRBV29-1 to TRBJ2-1, with TRBD1 matching 12 bases. With V trimmed by 5 bases and J by 7 bases, 9 bases remained unmatched. This CDR3 is 15 amino acids long. From germline, CDR1 is SQVTM and CDR2 ANQGSEA. The CDR3 sequence: CSVRIGTGGMNEQFF. The CDR3 coding sequence is TGCAGCGTTCGGATCGGGACAGGGGGCATGAATGAGCAGTTCTTC.

At least ten counts were recorded for this clonotype. This rearrangement joins TRBV29-1 to TRBJ2-1, with TRBD2 matching over 9 bases. The CDR3 has 15 amino acids. Germline V lookup: CDR1 SQVTM, CDR2 ANQGSEA. The junction had 12 bases not matched to a gene; V was cut back by 5 bases and J by 7 bases. CDR3 sequence reads: CSVTGGSGRSNEQFF. For the CDR3, the DNA is TGCAGCGTTACTGGGGGTAGCGGGAGATCTAATGAGCAGTTCTTC.